This is a list of T cell receptor beta chains from one sample in a study of memory CD8 T cells in hepatitis C reinfection. Data came from immunoSEQ multiplex PCR; TCRdb stores just in-frame clones and leaves some out. The sample shows 46,000 or so clones, 89% of them seen only once. The sequencing sample was made of naive CD8+ T cells sorted from blood. All receptors come from a young man with hepatitis C virus infection. Both conserved end residues are part of each CDR3. A D gene is named only where the DNA matches it firmly. Rows may omit the clone size; those that give it use once, few, many or a size class.

length	V	size	J	D	DNA	CDR3
13	TRBV28	NA	TRBJ2-3	NA	TGTGCCAGCAGGGGTGACGCCCCGGCGGCGCAGTATTTT	CASRGDAPAAQYF
15	TRBV7-9	NA	TRBJ2-1	TRBD1	TGTGCCAGCAGCTGGGTGGGGACAGTTAACAATGAGCAGTTCTTC	CASSWVGTVNNEQFF
14	TRBV28	once	TRBJ2-5	NA	TGTGCCAGCAGTCCCACAGGGTTAGTAGAGACCCAGTACTTC	CASSPTGLVETQYF
12	TRBV6-6	NA	TRBJ1-2	NA	TGTGCCAGCCAAGGGGCCGACCAGGGCTACACCTTC	CASQGADQGYTF
16	TRBV19	medium-sized	TRBJ1-2	NA	TGTGCCAGTAGTCAACCCACAGTCAAACCTAACTATGGCTACACCTTC	CASSQPTVKPNYGYTF
16	TRBV11-2	NA	TRBJ2-4	TRBD1	TGTGCCAGCAGCCCGGACAGGCTCCTAGCCAAAAACATTCAGTACTTC	CASSPDRLLAKNIQYF
15	TRBV6-5	NA	TRBJ2-1	TRBD2	TGTGCCAGCAGTTACGGTCTAGCGGGGGTTAATGAGCAGTTCTTC	CASSYGLAGVNEQFF
14	TRBV27	NA	TRBJ2-2	TRBD2	TGTGCCAGCCGTAGCGGGACGAACACCGGGGAGCTGTTTTTT	CASRSGTNTGELFF
12	TRBV5-4	NA	TRBJ2-5	NA	TGTGCCAGCAGCTTGGTCGGGGAGACCCAGTACTTC	CASSLVGETQYF
15	TRBV6-1	few	TRBJ1-1	NA	TGTGCCAGCAGTGAAGCGTCGGGGTTGAACACTGAAGCTTTCTTT	CASSEASGLNTEAFF
17	TRBV7-9	NA	TRBJ2-1	TRBD2	TGTGCCAGCAGCTCCGGACTAGCCGTTAGCTCCTACAATGAGCAGTTCTTC	CASSSGLAVSSYNEQFF
14	TRBV5-6	NA	TRBJ2-3	NA	TGTGCCAGCAGCTGGAACAGGGAAACAGATACGCAGTATTTT	CASSWNRETDTQYF
15	TRBV9	once	TRBJ2-1	TRBD2	TGTGCCAGCAGCCCCCCCGCGGGGGGGCTCGGTGAGCAGTTCTTC	CASSPPAGGLGEQFF
14	TRBV6-1	NA	TRBJ2-7	NA	TGTGCCAGCAGTGAACCCAGGGGTGGTTACGAGCAGTACTTC	CASSEPRGGYEQYF
15	TRBV7-9	NA	TRBJ1-2	NA	TGTGCCAGCAGCTTAAATCCAGGCCTAGCAGGTGGCTACACCTTC	CASSLNPGLAGGYTF
14	TRBV27	NA	TRBJ1-4	NA	TGTGCCAGCAGTTCCATCGGGGAGGGTGAAAAACTGTTTTTT	CASSSIGEGEKLFF
12	TRBV28	NA	TRBJ2-7	TRBD1	TGTGCCAGCAGTTTAAGGGGGCACGAGCAGTACTTC	CASSLRGHEQYF
12	TRBV10-2	NA	TRBJ2-4	NA	TGCGCCAGCAGTGATTTGAGCATGGTTCAGTACTTC	CASSDLSMVQYF
14	TRBV10-2	NA	TRBJ2-1	TRBD1	TGCGCCAGCGACTTCGGGACAGGATACAATGAGCAGTTCTTC	CASDFGTGYNEQFF
14	TRBV5-4	NA	TRBJ2-7	NA	TGTGCCAGCAGCTTCTCTAGTGCATCCTACGAGCAGTACTTC	CASSFSSASYEQYF
15	TRBV6-1	NA	TRBJ1-3	NA	TGTGCCAGCAGTTTTTCCGGGACTGGGGGAAACACCATATATTTT	CASSFSGTGGNTIYF
17	TRBV5-1	NA	TRBJ2-1	TRBD2	TGCGCCAGCAGCTTGGCCCCAAGCGGGAGTTCCTACAATGAGCAGTTCTTC	CASSLAPSGSSYNEQFF
14	TRBV4-3	NA	TRBJ2-1	TRBD1	TGCGCCAGCAGCCAGGGACAGGGCTACAATGAGCAGTTCTTC	CASSQGQGYNEQFF